This T cell receptor (beta chain) was captured in a study of CXCR3-negative and CXCR3-positive naive CD8 T cells. Comments on this clonotype: What it binds is unknown.

Sorts that each held 280,000 or so cells were run in triplicate for every CD8+ T cell subset. Study results and limitations: Memory CD8+ T cell repertoires were far less diverse than both naive subsets. More hydrophobic TRB CDR3s occurred in CXCR3-positive than in CXCR3-negative naive cells. The majority of assays used fresh PBMCs, and CXCR3 expression partially decreased after cryopreservation.

Germline values: CDR1 SNHLY, CDR2 FYNNEI. The CDR3 spans 15 residues. The TRB cDNA libraries were prepared by 5' RACE with UMI labels. From the 5' RACE reads, TCRdb lists one entry per CDR3 protein and no DNA. Its listing shows about 7,000 distinct CDR3 sequences. This sequence was found in a human donor in good health. Some clones in this sample may be carry-over from other donors' samples. The rearrangement links TRBV2 to TRBJ1-2; the D call of TRBD1 rests on TCRdb alone, since no DNA is present to check it. Sequencing was performed on naive CXCR3+ CD8+ T cells from blood. The subset here: CD45RO-CCR7+CD27+CD95- naive CD8+ T cells expressing CXCR3 (TNR3+). The CDR3 sequence is CASSETGISNYGYTF.